This record covers a single T cell receptor beta chain. Its antigen is unidentified. The data were taken from a study of cytomegalovirus exposure and HLA in healthy donors. Study outcomes and limitations: In a later analysis, TCR beta V- and J-gene trimming was associated with a missense DCLRE1C variant.

PCR amplification relied on 60 Vbeta primers (plus 13 Jbeta primers). TCRdb's copy holds only in-frame clones and misses some; the assay was immunoSEQ multiplex PCR. The table lists 150,000 to 200,000 clones. This cohort consisted of healthy bone marrow donors. This CDR3 contains 14 residues. V usage is TRBV21-1 and J usage is TRBJ1-2; the listed D gene, TRBD1, was not tested against the DNA. TRBV21-1 is a pseudogene locus. The sample consisted of PBMCs. The clonotype was recovered from a woman aged 18-30 years in good health and CMV-seropositive. CDR3 sequence: CASSERDRGYGYTF. The CDR3 DNA reads as TGTGCCAGCAGCGAGAGGGACAGGGGCTATGGCTACACCTTC.